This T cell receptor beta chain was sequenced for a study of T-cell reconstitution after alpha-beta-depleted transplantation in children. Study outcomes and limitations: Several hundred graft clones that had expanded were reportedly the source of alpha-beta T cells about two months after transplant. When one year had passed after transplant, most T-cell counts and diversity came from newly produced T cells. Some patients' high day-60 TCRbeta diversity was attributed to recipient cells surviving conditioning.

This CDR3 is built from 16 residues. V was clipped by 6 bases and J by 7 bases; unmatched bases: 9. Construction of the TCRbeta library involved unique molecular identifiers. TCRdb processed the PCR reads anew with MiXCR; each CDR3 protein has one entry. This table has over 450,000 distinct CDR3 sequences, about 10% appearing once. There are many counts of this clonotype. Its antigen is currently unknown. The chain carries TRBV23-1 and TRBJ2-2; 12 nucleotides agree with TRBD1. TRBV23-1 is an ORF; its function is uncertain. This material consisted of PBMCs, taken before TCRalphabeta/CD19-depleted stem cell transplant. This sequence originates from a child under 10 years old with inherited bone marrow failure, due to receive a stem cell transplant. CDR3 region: CASSQPGTGGFGELFF. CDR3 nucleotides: TGCGCCAGCAGCCAGCCCGGGACAGGGGGCTTCGGGGAGCTGTTTTTT.